This TCR beta chain was profiled in a study of patients and donors after allogeneic stem cell transplantation. Each CDR3 protein is one row after TCRdb ran MiXCR on the RT-PCR reads. The sample lists 410,000 or so distinct CDR3 sequences; around 16% were seen once. The ends lost 8 bases at V and 7 bases at J; junction bases unmatched: 4. The CDR3 is 13 residues long. The germline CDR1 and CDR2 sequences are LGHNA and YNFKEQ. The chain carries TRBV4-2 and TRBJ2-2, with 10 bases aligning to TRBD2. This receptor was identified in a human donor who was either an allogeneic HSCT recipient or a stem cell or donor lymphocyte infusion donor (not recorded which). It is not recorded whose cells these are; they may come from a transplant donor. The sequenced sample was blood, either unsorted or a sorted T cell fraction (not recorded which). This CDR3 reads CASSLAGGGELFF. Here the CDR3 DNA reads TGTGCCAGCTCCTTAGCGGGGGGCGGGGAGCTGTTTTTT.